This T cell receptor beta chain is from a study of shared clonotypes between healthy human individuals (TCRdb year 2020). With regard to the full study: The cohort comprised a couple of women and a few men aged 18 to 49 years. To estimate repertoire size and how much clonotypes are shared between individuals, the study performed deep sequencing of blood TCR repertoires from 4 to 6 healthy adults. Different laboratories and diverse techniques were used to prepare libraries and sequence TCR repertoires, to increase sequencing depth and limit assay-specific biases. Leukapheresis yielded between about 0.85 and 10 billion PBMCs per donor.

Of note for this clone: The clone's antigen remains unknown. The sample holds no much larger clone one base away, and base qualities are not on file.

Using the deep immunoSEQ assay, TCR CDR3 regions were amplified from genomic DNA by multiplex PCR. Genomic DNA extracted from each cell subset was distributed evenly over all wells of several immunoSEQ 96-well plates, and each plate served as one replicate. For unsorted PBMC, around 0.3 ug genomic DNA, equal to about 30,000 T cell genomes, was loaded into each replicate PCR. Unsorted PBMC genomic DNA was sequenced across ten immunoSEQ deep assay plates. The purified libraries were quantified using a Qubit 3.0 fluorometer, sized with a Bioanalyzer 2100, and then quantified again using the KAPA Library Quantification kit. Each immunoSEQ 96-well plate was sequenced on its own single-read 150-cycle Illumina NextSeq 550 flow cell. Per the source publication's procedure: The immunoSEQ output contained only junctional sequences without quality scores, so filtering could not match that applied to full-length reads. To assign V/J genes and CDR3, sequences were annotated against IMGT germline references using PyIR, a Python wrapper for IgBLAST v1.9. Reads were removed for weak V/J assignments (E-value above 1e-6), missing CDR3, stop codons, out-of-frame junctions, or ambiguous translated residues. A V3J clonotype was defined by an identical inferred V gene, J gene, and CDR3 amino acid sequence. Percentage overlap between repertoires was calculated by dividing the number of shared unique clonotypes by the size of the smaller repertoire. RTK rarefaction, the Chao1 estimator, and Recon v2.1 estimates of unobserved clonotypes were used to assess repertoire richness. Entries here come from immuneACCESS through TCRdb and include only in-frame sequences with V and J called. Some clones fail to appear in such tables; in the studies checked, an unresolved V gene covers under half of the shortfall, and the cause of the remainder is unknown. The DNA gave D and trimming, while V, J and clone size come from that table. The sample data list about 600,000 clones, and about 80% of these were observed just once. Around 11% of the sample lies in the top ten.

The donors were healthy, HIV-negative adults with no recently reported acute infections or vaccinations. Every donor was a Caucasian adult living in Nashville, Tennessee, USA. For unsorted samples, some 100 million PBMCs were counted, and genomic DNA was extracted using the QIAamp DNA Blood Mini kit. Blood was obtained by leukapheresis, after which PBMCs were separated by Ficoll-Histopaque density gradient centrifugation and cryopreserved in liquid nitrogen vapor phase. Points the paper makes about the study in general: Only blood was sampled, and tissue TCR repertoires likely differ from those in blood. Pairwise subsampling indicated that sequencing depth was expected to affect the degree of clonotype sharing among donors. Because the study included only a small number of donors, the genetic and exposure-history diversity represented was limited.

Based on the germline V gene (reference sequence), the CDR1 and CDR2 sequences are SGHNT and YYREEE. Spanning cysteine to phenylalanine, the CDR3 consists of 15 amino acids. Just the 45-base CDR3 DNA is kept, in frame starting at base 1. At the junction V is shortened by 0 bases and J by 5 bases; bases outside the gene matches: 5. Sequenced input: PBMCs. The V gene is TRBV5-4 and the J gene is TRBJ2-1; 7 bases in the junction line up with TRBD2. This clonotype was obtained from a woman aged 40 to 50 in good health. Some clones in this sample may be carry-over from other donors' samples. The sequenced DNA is TGTGCCAGCAGCTTGGGGCTAGCGGTTCACAATGAGCAGTTCTTC. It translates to CASSLGLAVHNEQFF.